This TCR beta chain was sequenced during a study of technical replicates of blood from several donors. Germline lookup yields CDR1 LGHNA and CDR2 YNFKEQ. The CDR3 has 15 residues. After removal of 5 bases from V and 4 bases from J, the junction contained 8 bases not matched to a gene. Sequencing was performed with immunoSEQ multiplex PCR; in TCRdb, only in-frame clones are kept and a portion is missing. This sample has 55,000 to 80,000 clones, with around 93% found just once. This TCR was recovered from a human donor in good health. The genes are TRBV4-2 and TRBJ1-5, with 7 bases identical to TRBD1. The source material was T cells isolated from PBMCs. CDR3 sequence: CASSAGTADNQPQHF. The CDR3 bases are TGTGCCAGCAGCGCGGGGACAGCCGATAATCAGCCCCAGCATTTT.